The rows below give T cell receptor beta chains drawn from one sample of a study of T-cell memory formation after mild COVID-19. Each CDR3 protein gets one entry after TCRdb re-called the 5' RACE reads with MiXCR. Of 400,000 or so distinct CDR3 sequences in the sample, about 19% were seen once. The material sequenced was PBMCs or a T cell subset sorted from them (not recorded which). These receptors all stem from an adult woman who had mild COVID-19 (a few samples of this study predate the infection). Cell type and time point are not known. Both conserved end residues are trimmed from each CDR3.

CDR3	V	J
ASSDGADTGELF	TRBV6-4	TRBJ2-2
ASRGEGSGNTIY	TRBV2	TRBJ1-3
ASSPRTGGGYT	TRBV12-3/TRBV12-4	TRBJ1-2
ASSQGGESGANVLT	TRBV4-2	TRBJ2-6
ASSADRAGNQPQH	TRBV6-5	TRBJ1-5
ASSRLNANYGYT	TRBV6-1	TRBJ1-2
ASSFAGYTEAF	TRBV12-3/TRBV12-4	TRBJ1-1
AWKRSGGNEQF	TRBV30	TRBJ2-1
ASSGGGLAGELF	TRBV12-3/TRBV12-4	TRBJ2-2
SVDLAGGADEQF	TRBV29-1	TRBJ2-1
ASSFGMSEQF	TRBV12-3/TRBV12-4	TRBJ2-1
ASSQDGTSGLQETQY	TRBV4-2	TRBJ2-5
ASRPIDRETQY	TRBV28	TRBJ2-5
ASSVGQMAGGSTDTQY	TRBV9	TRBJ2-3